The 6 T cell receptor beta chains in this list originate from one sample, sequenced in a study of blood T cell repertoires in COVID-19. The method was immunoSEQ multiplex PCR; TCRdb's version includes in-frame clones alone and lacks a portion of them. The sample yields roughly 150,000 clones, over 75% seen once. The specimen sequenced was peripheral blood. All receptors derive from a woman aged 35 to 49 with acute or convalescent COVID-19.

The rearrangement links TRBV12-5 to TRBJ2-2, with TRBD1 matching 8 bases. Germline V CDR1 and CDR2: LGHNT, FRNRAP. The V segment lost 9 bases and the J segment 5 bases; nucleotides outside the gene matches: 5. The CDR3 runs to 13 residues. Here the CDR3 reads CASQGASTGELFF. The CDR3 DNA follows: TGTGCTAGCCAGGGGGCGTCGACCGGGGAGCTGTTTTTT. The whole variable domain, filled in from reference TRBV12-5 and TRBJ2-2, reads DARVTQTPRHKVTEMGQEVTMRCQPILGHNTVFWYRQTMMQGLELLAYFRNRAPLDDSGMPKDRFSAEMPDATLATLKIQPSEPRDSAVYFCASQGASTGELFFGEGSRLTVL.

The chain employs TRBV25-1 and TRBJ1-2, with 8 positions matching TRBD1. V shed 7 bases and J 2 bases; nucleotides not matched to a gene: 12. Germline V gives CDR1 MGHDK, CDR2 SYGVNS. The CDR3 contains 16 residues. The CDR3 region is CASKLWPGQANYGYTF. CDR3 coding DNA: TGTGCCAGCAAATTGTGGCCGGGACAGGCAAACTATGGCTACACCTTC.

This chain's CDR3 is CASRSTGSNEKLFF. CDR3 DNA sequence: TGTGCCAGCAGATCTACAGGGAGTAATGAAAAACTGTTTTTT. J is TRBJ1-4 and V is TRBV7-2, with D tentatively TRBD1 (6 bases). The ends were cut back, 6 bases at V and 4 bases at J, with 12 bases in the middle. The CDR3 spans 14 residues. Germline assignment: CDR1 SGHTA and CDR2 FQGNSA.

This chain uses TRBV24-1 with TRBJ2-1, with D perhaps matching TRBD1 (6 bases). Germline lookup yields CDR1 KGHDR and CDR2 SFDVKD. The CDR3 consists of 15 residues. V lost 4 bases, J lost 5 bases, and 14 bases lay in between. CDR3 protein: CATSDIGQHDNEQFF. The CDR3 DNA reads TGTGCCACCAGTGACATTGGACAGCATGACAATGAGCAGTTCTTC.

The genes are TRBV3-1 (or the pseudogene TRBV3-2) and TRBJ2-5, with 7 bases matching TRBD1. Looked up from germline, CDR1 is LGHDT and CDR2 is YNNKEL (reference sequence). This CDR3 is built from 13 residues. The junction had 4 bases not matched to a gene; V was cut back by 5 bases and J by 4 bases. DNA for the CDR3: TGTGCCAGCAGCAGGGGGCGCGGAGAGACCCAGTACTTC. Its translation is CASSRGRGETQYF.

The J gene is TRBJ1-5, the V gene TRBV19; no reliable D call. V lost 1 base and J lost 7, with 17 bases in between. Germline CDR1 and CDR2: LNHDA and SQIVND (reference sequence). CDR3 length: 16 amino acids. The CDR3 protein is CASSIGFEWQRQPQHF. The DNA for the CDR3 is TGTGCCAGTAGTATAGGTTTTGAATGGCAGAGGCAGCCCCAGCATTTT.